Presented here are 10 T cell receptor beta chains from one specimen sequenced in a study of identical twins. TCRdb called the 5' RACE reads again in MiXCR, with one record for every CDR3 protein. The table has 460,000 or so distinct CDR3 sequences, approximately 15% seen once. This sample was also put to use in a study of yellow fever vaccine responses in identical twins.

Material: CD4+ T cells sorted from blood. The receptor source for this set is a woman aged 18-35 years in good health.

This clonotype was counted between two and nine times. V is TRBV5-1 and J is TRBJ2-7, with 9 bases identical to TRBD2. The J segment lost 4 bases and the V segment lost 4 bases, leaving 12 bases of the junction unmatched. Germline V gene data show CDR1 as SGHRS and CDR2 as YFSETQ. The CDR3 extends over 16 amino acids. CDR3 DNA: TGCGCCAGCAGCCTCGACCCGACTAGCGGACATTACGAGCAGTACTTC. Translation: CASSLDPTSGHYEQYF. Supplemented by reference TRBV5-1 and TRBJ2-7, the full variable domain reads KAGVTQTPRYLIKTRGQQVTLSCSPISGHRSVSWYQQTPGQGLQFLFEYFSETQRNKGNFPGRFSGRQFSNSRSEMNVSTLELGDSALYLCASSLDPTSGHYEQYFGPGTRLTVT.

This clonotype was detected only a few times. The rearrangement uses TRBV25-1 and TRBJ2-1; D possibly corresponds to TRBD2 (5 bases). This CDR3 has 15 amino acids. Trimming shortened V by 6 bases and J by 4 bases, and 16 bases separated the two germline ends. Germline V gives CDR1 MGHDK, CDR2 SYGVNS. Here the CDR3 DNA reads TGTGCCAGCAGCTCCCGTCGGGGAGCGTACAATGAGCAGTTCTTC. It specifies CASSSRRGAYNEQFF.

This clonotype was counted a few times. This chain joins TRBV30 and TRBJ2-3; 7 bases are a match to TRBD1. Trimming took 7 bases from V and 2 from J; bases not matched to a gene: 6. The CDR3 contains 13 residues. Germline V gene data show CDR1 as GTSNPN and CDR2 as SVGIG (reference sequence). In nucleotides, the CDR3 is TGTGCCTACATACAGGGGAACACAGATACGCAGTATTTT. Translated: CAYIQGNTDTQYF.

This clonotype was seen at least ten times. The chain is built from TRBV9 and TRBJ2-5; D is unclear. This CDR3 comprises 15 residues. The ends were cut back, 4 bases at V and 4 bases at J, with 17 bases in the middle. In germline, CDR1 is SGDLS, CDR2 YYNGEE. CDR3 residues: CASSPRSDPRETQYF. As DNA, the CDR3 is TGTGCCAGCAGCCCAAGGTCGGACCCCCGAGAGACCCAGTACTTC.

The chain combines TRBV6-5 with TRBJ1-1, with 7 nucleotides matching TRBD1. This CDR3 region has 17 residues. Trimming took 0 bases from V and 1 from J; bases not matched to a gene: 8. Germline values: CDR1 MNHEY, CDR2 SVGAGI. The CDR3: CASSYSSRGWGNTEAFF. In nucleotides, the CDR3 is TGTGCCAGCAGTTACTCGAGCAGGGGGTGGGGGAACACTGAAGCTTTCTTT.

The chain couples TRBV5-1 to TRBJ1-5; D is unclear. This CDR3 is 15 amino acids long. From germline, CDR1 is SGHRS and CDR2 YFSETQ. V lost 3 bases and J 1 base, leaving 11 bases between the germline ends. CDR3 in amino acids: CASSYGPGSNQPQHF. CDR3 in DNA: TGCGCCAGCAGCTATGGACCGGGAAGCAATCAGCCCCAGCATTTT.

The chain couples TRBV2 to TRBJ2-2; 7 positions match TRBD1. The CDR3 runs 14 residues. Trimming at V came to 7 bases and at J to 6 bases, leaving 8 bases not matched to a gene. From germline, CDR1 is SNHLY and CDR2 FYNNEI. The CDR3 here is CASTRQGTAGELFF. Here the CDR3 DNA reads TGTGCCAGCACCCGACAGGGAACGGCCGGGGAGCTGTTTTTT.

The chain uses TRBV7-9 and TRBJ2-7; TRBD1 might be the D (5 bases). This CDR3 region has 16 residues. V was clipped by 1 base and J by 5 bases, with 18 bases between them. Germline V gene sequence: CDR1 SEHNR, CDR2 FQNEAQ (reference sequence). The CDR3 nucleotides read TGTGCCAGCAGCTTAGTAGTCGGGCAGGGTAGGAACGAGCAGTACTTC. Amino acid sequence: CASSLVVGQGRNEQYF.

This clonotype was detected ten times or more. The chain links TRBV12-3 or TRBV12-4 to TRBJ1-5; 7 bases are a match to TRBD1. J gave up 5 bases and V 5 bases, and 3 bases lay outside the gene matches. The CDR3 loop spans 13 amino acids. The CDR3 reads CASSDRAYQPQHF. Written as DNA, the CDR3 is TGTGCCAGCAGTGACAGGGCATATCAGCCCCAGCATTTT.

At least ten counts were recorded for this clonotype. The chain uses TRBV4-3 and TRBJ2-3; TRBD2 matches 8 bases. V was pared by 4 bases and J by 0 bases, with 9 bases of the junction left unmatched. The CDR3 loop spans 17 amino acids. Per germline, CDR1 LGHNA and CDR2 YSLEER. The CDR3 bases are TGCGCCAGCAGCCCTGACCTAGCGGGTCTAAGCACAGATACGCAGTATTTT. It translates to CASSPDLAGLSTDTQYF.